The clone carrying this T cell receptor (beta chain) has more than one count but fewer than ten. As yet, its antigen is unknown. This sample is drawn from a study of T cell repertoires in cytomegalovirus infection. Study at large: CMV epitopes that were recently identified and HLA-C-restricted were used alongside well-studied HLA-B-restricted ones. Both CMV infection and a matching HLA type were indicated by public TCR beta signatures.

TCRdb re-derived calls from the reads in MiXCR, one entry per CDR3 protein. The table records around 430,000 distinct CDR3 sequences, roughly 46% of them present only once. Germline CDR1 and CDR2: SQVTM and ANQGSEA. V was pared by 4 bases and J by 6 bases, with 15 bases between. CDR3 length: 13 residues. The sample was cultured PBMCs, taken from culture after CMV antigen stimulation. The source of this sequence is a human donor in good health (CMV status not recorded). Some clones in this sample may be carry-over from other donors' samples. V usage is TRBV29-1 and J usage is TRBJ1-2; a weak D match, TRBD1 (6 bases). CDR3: CSVAQGQQNGYTF. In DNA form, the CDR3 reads TGCAGCGTTGCCCAAGGACAGCAGAATGGCTACACCTTC.